This TCR beta chain originates from a study of blood T cell repertoires in COVID-19. Study context: From T cells, B-cell-depleted T cells, or PBMCs came the material, which was cDNA or gDNA.

Looked up from germline, CDR1 is SEHNR and CDR2 is FQNEAQ (reference sequence). V gave up 3 bases and J gave up 4 bases, with 6 bases separating them. CDR3 size: 12 residues. Seattle-derived patients entered the study during active infection and were followed longitudinally. Original data processing: How many nucleated cells were present was estimated from reference gene primer amplification. The repertoire was sequenced with immunoSEQ multiplex PCR; TCRdb's copy has only in-frame clones and lacks some. V, J and clone size were drawn from that table, and D and trimming were deduced from the DNA. The sample lists under 250,000 clones, 88% occurring once.

The sequence came from a woman in her twenties or thirties with COVID-19, enrolled during active disease. V is TRBV7-9 and J is TRBJ1-2; D is undetermined. Sequencing input: peripheral blood. The CDR3 coding sequence is TGTGCCAGCAGCTTTGCAGGCTATGGCTACACCTTC. Encoded protein: CASSFAGYGYTF.